The table lists the clone carrying this T cell receptor (beta chain) with a few counts. CDR1 is SGHKS and CDR2 is YYEKEE in the germline V gene (reference sequence). The length of the CDR3 is 11 residues. V lost 7 bases and J 4 bases, leaving 8 bases between the germline ends. The investigators reverse transcribed all of the isolated RNA, so they sequenced expressed TCRB transcripts. TCRdb's copy holds only in-frame clones and misses some; the assay was immunoSEQ multiplex PCR. This table holds 140,000 to 150,000 clones, less than 11% found once. This sample is drawn from a study of beta chain features in type 1 diabetes.

The sequencing input was naive CD4+ T cells from blood. The rearrangement uses TRBV5-5 and TRBJ1-2; D is perhaps TRBD1 (5 bases). The TCR originated in a man in his late teens or twenties in good health. CDR3 loop: CASWGSYGYTF. In nucleotides, the CDR3 is TGTGCCAGCTGGGGCAGCTATGGCTACACCTTC.